Each of the 16 T cell receptor beta chains below was sequenced from the same sample in a study of shared clonotypes between healthy human individuals. Libraries were prepared by immunoSEQ multiplex PCR; TCRdb keeps only in-frame clonotypes and omits some of them. The data hold over 2 million clones, with roughly 92% observed a single time. Sequencing input: naive CD4+ T cells from PBMCs. Subset meaning: CD45RA+ positively selected. Receptor source: a man aged 18 to 29 in good health. Some clones in this sample may be carry-over from other donors' samples.

V usage is TRBV25-1 and J usage is TRBJ2-1, with D perhaps matching TRBD2 (5 bases). Trimming left V 7 bases short and J 9 bases short, with 13 bases between. Germline lookup yields CDR1 MGHDK and CDR2 SYGVNS. The CDR3 has 12 amino acids. The CDR3, as DNA: TGTGCCAGCACCACTAGTTATCGTGAGCAGTTCTTC. Protein product: CASTTSYREQFF.

The chain recombines TRBV28 with TRBJ1-2; 7 positions agree with TRBD1. CDR3 length equals 13 residues. V lost 6 bases and J lost 5; bases outside the gene matches: 6. Per germline, CDR1 MDHEN and CDR2 SYDVKM. CDR3 coding DNA: TGTGCCAGCAGGGGGACAGAGAGTTATGGCTACACCTTC. This sequence encodes CASRGTESYGYTF.

This clone was detected only once. Here the CDR3 reads CASSFGTGETQYF. The CDR3 DNA sequence: TGTGCCAGCAGCTTCGGGACAGGGGAGACCCAGTACTTC. The V call is TRBV5-5, the J call TRBJ2-5; 9 bases align to TRBD1. The CDR3 sequence is 13 residues long. J was trimmed by 5 bases and V by 2 bases; bases with no gene match: 1. Germline CDR1 is SGHKS and CDR2 is YYEKEE (reference sequence).

This chain links TRBV7-6 with TRBJ2-5, with a tentative D call TRBD2 (5 bases). Trimming left V 6 bases short and J 0 bases short, with 14 bases between. Germline V lookup: CDR1 SGHVS, CDR2 FNYEAQ. The CDR3 runs 15 residues. CDR3 in amino acids: CASSTRAQHQETQYF. In DNA form, the CDR3 reads TGTGCCAGCAGTACTAGGGCGCAACACCAAGAGACCCAGTACTTC.

The V call is TRBV2, the J call TRBJ1-5, with 9 nucleotides matching TRBD1. This CDR3 region has 14 residues. Per the germline V gene, CDR1 is SNHLY and CDR2 is FYNNEI. V shed 6 bases and J 7 bases; nucleotides not matched to a gene: 7. The CDR3, as DNA: TGTGCCAGCAGGAGGGACAGGGAAAGGCAGCCCCAGCATTTT. This gives the protein CASRRDRERQPQHF. Together with reference TRBV2 and TRBJ1-5, the CDR3 gives the full variable domain: EPEVTQTPSHQVTQMGQEVILRCVPISNHLYFYWYRQILGQKVEFLVSFYNNEISEKSEIFDDQFSVERPDGSNFTLKIRSTKLEDSAMYFCASRRDRERQPQHFGDGTRLSIL.

The rearrangement joins TRBV7-6 to TRBJ2-2; 8 bases fit TRBD2. CDR3 length equals 15 residues. Germline values: CDR1 SGHVS, CDR2 FNYEAQ. V dropped 5 bases and J dropped 6; count of bases not matched to a gene: 8. The CDR3 sequence: CASSITGTSPGELFF. CDR3 DNA: TGTGCCAGCAGCATAACCGGGACTAGTCCCGGGGAGCTGTTTTTT.

Remarks on this clone: The identical CDR3 is also encoded by other nucleotide sequences in the sample. The chain combines TRBV6-1 with TRBJ2-5; possible D gene TRBD1, 8 bases. V lost 4 bases and J 4 bases, leaving 13 bases between the germline ends. The CDR3 loop spans 14 amino acids. Germline CDR1 MNHNS, CDR2 SASEGT. The CDR3 sequence is CASSGQGRGETQYF. The CDR3 region has the DNA TGTGCCAGCAGTGGACAGGGGAGGGGAGAGACCCAGTACTTC.

This clone was observed once. The J gene is TRBJ2-2, the V gene TRBV29-1; a weak D match, TRBD1 (6 bases). The germline V gene has CDR1 SQVTM and CDR2 ANQGSEA. The CDR3 has 13 residues. V was cut by 6 bases and J by 8 bases, with 16 bases left in between. The CDR3 loop is CSVTGPALGELFF. In nucleotides, the CDR3 is TGCAGCGTGACAGGACCGGCACTTGGGGAGCTGTTTTTT.

This chain links TRBV30 with TRBJ1-2, with 7 bases lining up with TRBD1. J lost 3 bases, V lost 3 bases, and 7 bases had no gene match. Germline V gives CDR1 GTSNPN, CDR2 SVGIG (reference sequence). The CDR3 has 14 residues. The CDR3 reads CAWSPGQGDYGYTF. The CDR3 DNA reads TGTGCCTGGAGCCCCGGGCAGGGGGACTATGGCTACACCTTC.

This rearrangement joins TRBV5-6 to TRBJ1-2, with 7 bases aligning to TRBD1. The CDR3 is made up of 15 amino acids. Germline CDR1 and CDR2: SGHDT and YYEEEE. V lost 4 bases, J lost 3 bases, and 9 bases stayed unmatched. Here the CDR3 DNA reads TGTGCCAGCAGCCCATGGGACAGAGGGTACTATGGCTACACCTTC. This translates into CASSPWDRGYYGYTF.

The CDR3, as DNA: TGTGCTTCGGGCAGGGGGCCGATGTATGAGCAGTTCTTC. Amino acid sequence: CASGRGPMYEQFF. This chain connects TRBV30 to TRBJ2-1; 8 bases are a match to TRBD1. Germline CDR1 is GTSNPN and CDR2 is SVGIG (reference sequence). This CDR3 comprises 13 residues.

J is TRBJ2-7 and V is TRBV6-5; D unresolved. The germline V gene has CDR1 MNHEY and CDR2 SVGAGI. This CDR3 is 16 amino acids long. V was pared by 2 bases and J by 0 bases, with 14 bases between. DNA of the CDR3: TGTGCCAGCAGTTACGCTCCGCCAAACCACTCCTACGAGCAGTACTTC. It yields the protein CASSYAPPNHSYEQYF.

The chain joins TRBV7-9 to TRBJ2-5, with TRBD2 matching over 13 bases. CDR1 and CDR2 (germline): SEHNR, FQNEAQ (reference sequence). This CDR3 region has 16 residues. J lost 5 bases, V lost 5 bases, and 8 bases had no gene match. The CDR3 reads CASSGGGLAGLETQYF. CDR3 DNA: TGTGCCAGCAGCGGGGGGGGACTAGCGGGATTGGAGACCCAGTACTTC.

This clone was detected only once. V gene TRBV29-1 combines with J gene TRBJ1-2, with a tentative D call TRBD1 (5 bases). Germline CDR1 SQVTM, CDR2 ANQGSEA. CDR3 size: 12 residues. V dropped 4 bases and J dropped 8 bases, with 14 bases sitting between them. The CDR3 DNA sequence: TGCAGCGTTGGAGCGGCAGGGAGCGGCTACACCTTC. This gives the protein CSVGAAGSGYTF.

With respect to this clone: Other DNA sequences from this sample encode an identical CDR3 as well. The chain is built from TRBV7-3 and TRBJ2-5; 7 bases align to TRBD1. With V trimmed by 2 bases and J by 5 bases, 2 bases remained unmatched. The CDR3 contains 13 residues. Germline V lookup: CDR1 SGHTA, CDR2 FQGTGA. The CDR3 loop is CASSLDRAETQYF. CDR3 coding DNA: TGTGCCAGCAGCTTAGACAGGGCTGAGACCCAGTACTTC. The whole variable domain, filled in from reference TRBV7-3 and TRBJ2-5, reads GAGVSQTPSNKVTEKGKYVELRCDPISGHTALYWYRQSLGQGPEFLIYFQGTGAADDSGLPNDRFFAVRPEGSVSTLKIQRTERGDSAVYLCASSLDRAETQYFGPGTRLLVL.

In its sample, this clone was seen a few times. The chain links TRBV25-1 to TRBJ1-1; D gene ambiguous. Trimming cost V 4 bases and J 0 bases, with 9 bases left between them. The CDR3 runs to 14 residues. Germline CDR1 reads MGHDK; CDR2 reads SYGVNS. This CDR3 reads CASSGPPMNTEAFF. As DNA, the CDR3 is TGTGCCAGCAGTGGACCGCCGATGAACACTGAAGCTTTCTTT.